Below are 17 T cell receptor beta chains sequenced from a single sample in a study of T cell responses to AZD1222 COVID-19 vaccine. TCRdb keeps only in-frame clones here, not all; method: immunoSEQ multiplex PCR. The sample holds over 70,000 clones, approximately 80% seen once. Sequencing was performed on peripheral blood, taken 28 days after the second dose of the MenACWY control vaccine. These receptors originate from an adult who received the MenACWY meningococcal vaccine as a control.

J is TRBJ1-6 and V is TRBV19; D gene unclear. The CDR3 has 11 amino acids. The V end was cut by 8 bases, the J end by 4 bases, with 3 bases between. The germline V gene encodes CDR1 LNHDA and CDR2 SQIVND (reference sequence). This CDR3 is CASGYNSPLHF. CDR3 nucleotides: TGTGCCAGTGGTTATAATTCACCCCTCCACTTT.

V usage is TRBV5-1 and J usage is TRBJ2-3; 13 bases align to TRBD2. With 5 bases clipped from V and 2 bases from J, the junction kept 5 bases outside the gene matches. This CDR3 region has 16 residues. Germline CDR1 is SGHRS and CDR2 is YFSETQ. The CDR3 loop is CASREGLAGSTDTQYF. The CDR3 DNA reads TGCGCCAGCAGAGAGGGACTAGCGGGATCCACAGATACGCAGTATTTT.

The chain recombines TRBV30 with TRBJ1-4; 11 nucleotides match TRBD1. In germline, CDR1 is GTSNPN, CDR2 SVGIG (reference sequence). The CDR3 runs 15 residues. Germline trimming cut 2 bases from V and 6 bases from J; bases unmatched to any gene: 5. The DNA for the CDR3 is TGTGCCTGGAGTCTAGGGACAGGGGGACATGAAAAACTGTTTTTT. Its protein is CAWSLGTGGHEKLFF. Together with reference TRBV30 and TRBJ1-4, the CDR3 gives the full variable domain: SQTIHQWPATLVQPVGSPLSLECTVEGTSNPNLYWYRQAAGRGLQLLFYSVGIGQISSEVPQNLSASRPQDRQFILSSKKLLLSDSGFYLCAWSLGTGGHEKLFFGSGTQLSVL.

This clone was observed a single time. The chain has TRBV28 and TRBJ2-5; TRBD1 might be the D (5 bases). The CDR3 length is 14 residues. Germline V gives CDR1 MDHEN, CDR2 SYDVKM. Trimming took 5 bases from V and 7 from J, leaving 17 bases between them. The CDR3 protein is CASSPQGVARTQYF. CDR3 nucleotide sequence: TGTGCCAGCAGTCCCCAAGGGGTCGCGCGGACCCAGTACTTC.

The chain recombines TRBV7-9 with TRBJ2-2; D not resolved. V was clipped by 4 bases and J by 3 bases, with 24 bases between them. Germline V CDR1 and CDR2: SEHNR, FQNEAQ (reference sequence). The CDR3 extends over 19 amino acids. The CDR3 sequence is CASSSLGLRRGGDTGELFF. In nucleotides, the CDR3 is TGTGCCAGCAGCTCTCTGGGCCTCCGTCGTGGTGGGGACACCGGGGAGCTGTTTTTT.

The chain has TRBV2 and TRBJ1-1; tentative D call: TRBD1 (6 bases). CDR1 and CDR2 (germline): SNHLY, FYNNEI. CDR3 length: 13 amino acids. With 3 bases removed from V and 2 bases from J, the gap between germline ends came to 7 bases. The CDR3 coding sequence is TGTGCCAGCAGTGAGGACAGAAACACTGAAGCTTTCTTT. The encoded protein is CASSEDRNTEAFF.

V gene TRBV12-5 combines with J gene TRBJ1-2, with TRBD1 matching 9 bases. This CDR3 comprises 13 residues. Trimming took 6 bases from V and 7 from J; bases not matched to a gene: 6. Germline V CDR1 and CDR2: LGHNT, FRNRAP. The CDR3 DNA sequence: TGTGCTAGTGGGCCCACGACAGGGGGTGGCTACACCTTC. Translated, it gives CASGPTTGGGYTF.

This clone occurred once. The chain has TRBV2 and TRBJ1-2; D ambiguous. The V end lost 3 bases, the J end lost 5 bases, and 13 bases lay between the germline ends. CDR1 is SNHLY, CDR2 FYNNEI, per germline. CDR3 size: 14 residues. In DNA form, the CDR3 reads TGTGCCAGCAGTGAGCGGCAGATACCTTATGGCTACACCTTC. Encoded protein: CASSERQIPYGYTF.

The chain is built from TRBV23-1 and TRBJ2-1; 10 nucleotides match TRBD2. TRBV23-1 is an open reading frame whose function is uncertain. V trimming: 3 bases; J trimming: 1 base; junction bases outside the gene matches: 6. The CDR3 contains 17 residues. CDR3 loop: CASSQPATSGSYNEQFF. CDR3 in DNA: TGCGCCAGCAGTCAGCCCGCGACTAGCGGGTCCTACAATGAGCAGTTCTTC.

In nucleotides, the CDR3 is TGTGCCAGCAGTCCGCCGGTAGCGGGAGGGCCCTACGAGCAGTACTTC. As protein: CASSPPVAGGPYEQYF. The rearrangement links TRBV28 to TRBJ2-7; 11 bases are shared with TRBD2. The trim removed 5 bases at V and 2 bases at J, leaving 8 bases unmatched. The CDR3 totals 16 residues. Germline V lookup: CDR1 MDHEN, CDR2 SYDVKM.

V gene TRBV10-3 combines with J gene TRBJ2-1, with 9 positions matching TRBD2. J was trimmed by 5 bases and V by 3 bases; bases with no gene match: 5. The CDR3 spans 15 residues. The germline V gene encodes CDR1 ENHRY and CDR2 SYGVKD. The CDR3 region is CAISEGGGANNEQFF. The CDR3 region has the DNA TGTGCCATCAGTGAAGGCGGGGGGGCTAACAATGAGCAGTTCTTC.

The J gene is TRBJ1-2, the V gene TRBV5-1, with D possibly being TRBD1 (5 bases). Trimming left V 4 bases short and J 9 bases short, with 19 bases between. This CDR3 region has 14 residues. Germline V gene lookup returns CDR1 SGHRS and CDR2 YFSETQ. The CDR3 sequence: CASSPRAGTERYTF. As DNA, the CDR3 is TGCGCCAGCAGCCCCAGGGCCGGGACCGAACGCTACACCTTC.

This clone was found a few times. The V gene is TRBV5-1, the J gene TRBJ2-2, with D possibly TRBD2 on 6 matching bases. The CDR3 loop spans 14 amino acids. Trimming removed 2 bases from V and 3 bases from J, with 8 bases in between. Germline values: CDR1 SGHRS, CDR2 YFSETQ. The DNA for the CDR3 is TGCGCCAGCAGCTTTACGGGGGACACCGGGGAGCTGTTTTTT. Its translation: CASSFTGDTGELFF.

CDR3 sequence reads: CASSVEREGRETQYF. The CDR3 DNA is TGTGCCAGCAGTGTAGAGCGGGAGGGCCGGGAGACCCAGTACTTC. The V gene is TRBV2, the J gene TRBJ2-5; 10 bases fit TRBD2. This CDR3 comprises 15 residues. Germline V CDR1 and CDR2: SNHLY, FYNNEI. The trim removed 4 bases at V and 5 bases at J, leaving 7 bases unmatched.

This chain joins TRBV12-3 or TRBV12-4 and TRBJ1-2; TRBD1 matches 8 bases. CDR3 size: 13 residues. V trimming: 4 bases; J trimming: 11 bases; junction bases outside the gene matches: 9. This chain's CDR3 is CASSSYRTGFYTF. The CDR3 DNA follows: TGTGCCAGCAGTTCTTACCGGACAGGGTTTTACACCTTC.

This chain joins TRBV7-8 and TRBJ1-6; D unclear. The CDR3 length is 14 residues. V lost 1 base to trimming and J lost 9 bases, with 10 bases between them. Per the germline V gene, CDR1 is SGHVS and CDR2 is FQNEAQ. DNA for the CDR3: TGTGCCAGCAGCTTAGAGGCAGTGGTTTCACCCCTCCACTTT. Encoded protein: CASSLEAVVSPLHF.

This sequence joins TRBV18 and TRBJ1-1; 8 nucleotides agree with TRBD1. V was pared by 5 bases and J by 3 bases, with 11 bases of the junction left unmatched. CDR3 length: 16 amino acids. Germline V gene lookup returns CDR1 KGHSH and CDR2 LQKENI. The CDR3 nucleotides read TGTGCCAGCTCAATTGGGACAGGTAGGATACACACTGAAGCTTTCTTT. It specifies CASSIGTGRIHTEAFF.